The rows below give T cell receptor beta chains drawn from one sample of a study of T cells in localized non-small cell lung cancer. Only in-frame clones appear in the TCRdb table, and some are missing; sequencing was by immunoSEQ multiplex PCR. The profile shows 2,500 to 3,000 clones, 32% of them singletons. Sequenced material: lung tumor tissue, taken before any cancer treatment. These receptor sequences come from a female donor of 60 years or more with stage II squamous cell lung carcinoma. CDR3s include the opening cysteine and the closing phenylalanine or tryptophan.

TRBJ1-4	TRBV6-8	CASSSVGTHPRGEKLFF
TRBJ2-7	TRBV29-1	CSVRTGPYEQYF
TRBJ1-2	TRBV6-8	CASTTATTGTRGYGYTF
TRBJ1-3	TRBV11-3	CASSLVTGEGNTIYF
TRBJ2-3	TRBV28	CASSRGAFSTDTQYF
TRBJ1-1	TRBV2	CASSSDNGITEAFF
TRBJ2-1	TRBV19	CASSIDAPKLAGNNEQFF
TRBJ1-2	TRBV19	CASSIDHRGRYGYTF
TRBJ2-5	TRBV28	CASRATSGGAETQYF
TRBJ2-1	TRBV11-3	CASSRSGQGSDEQFF
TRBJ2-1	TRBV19	CASSVGQSEQFF
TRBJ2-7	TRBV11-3	CASSLGIGEYEQYF
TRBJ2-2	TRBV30	CAWSVTRNTGELFF
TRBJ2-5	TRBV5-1	CASSLGRDMETQYF
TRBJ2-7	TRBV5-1	CASRDDRGLSTYEQYF
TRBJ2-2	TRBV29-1	CSVGESYGELFF
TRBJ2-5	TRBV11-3	CASSLLRTEETQYF
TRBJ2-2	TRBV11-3	CASSSRQGGNTGELFF
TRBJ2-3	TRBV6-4	CASNPTSMGTDTQYF
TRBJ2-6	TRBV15	CATSRDKSQISGANVLTF
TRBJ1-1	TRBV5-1	CASSQRQGARTEAFF
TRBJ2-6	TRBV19	CASSGQGGSVANVLTF
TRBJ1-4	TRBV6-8	CASSLDRINEKLFF
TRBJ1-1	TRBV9	CASSVEGGPTEAFF
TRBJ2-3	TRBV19	CASSSRTGDTQYF
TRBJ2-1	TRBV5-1	CASSLGSFRDEQFF
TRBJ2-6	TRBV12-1	CASSDSTVIGQSRANVLTF
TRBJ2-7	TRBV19	CASRAFRGMAYEQYF
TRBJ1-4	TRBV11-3	CASSERDTYNEKLFF
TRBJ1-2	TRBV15	CATSRERLPGGEDGYTF
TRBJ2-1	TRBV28	CASSFDRVTYNEQFF
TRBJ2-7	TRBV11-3	CASSIGGTRQEQYF
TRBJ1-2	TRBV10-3	CAISESANYGYTF
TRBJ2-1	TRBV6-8	CASSLGLPYNEQFF
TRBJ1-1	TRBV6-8	CASSLTGREAFF
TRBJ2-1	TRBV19	CASSMGISSYNEQFF
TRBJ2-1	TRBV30	CAWSVRNEQFF
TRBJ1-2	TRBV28	CASELPNYGYTF
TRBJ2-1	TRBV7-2	CASSKASADEQFF
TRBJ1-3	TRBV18	CASSRDSSGNTIYF
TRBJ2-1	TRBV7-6	CASSLSSGRTNNEQFF